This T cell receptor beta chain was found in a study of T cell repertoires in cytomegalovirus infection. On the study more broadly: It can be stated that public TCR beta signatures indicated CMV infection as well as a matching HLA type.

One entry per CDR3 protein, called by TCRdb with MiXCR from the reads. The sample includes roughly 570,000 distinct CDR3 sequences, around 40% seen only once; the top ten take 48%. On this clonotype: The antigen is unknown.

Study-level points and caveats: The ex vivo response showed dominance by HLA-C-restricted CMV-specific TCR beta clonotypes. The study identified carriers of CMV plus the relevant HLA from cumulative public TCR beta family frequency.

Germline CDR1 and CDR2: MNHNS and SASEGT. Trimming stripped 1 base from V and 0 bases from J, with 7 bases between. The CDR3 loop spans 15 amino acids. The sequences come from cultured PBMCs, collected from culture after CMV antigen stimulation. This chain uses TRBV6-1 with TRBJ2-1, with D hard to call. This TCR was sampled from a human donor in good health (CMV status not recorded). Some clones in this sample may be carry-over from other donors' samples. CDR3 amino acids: CASSEGGVSYNEQFF. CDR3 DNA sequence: TGTGCCAGCAGTGAAGGAGGAGTCTCCTACAATGAGCAGTTCTTC.